The 29 T cell receptor beta chains below were found in one sample sequenced in a study of blood T cells in healthy people across ages. A sample-barcoded 5' primer and a J-beta primer mix were used in a second PCR of roughly 6 to 12 cycles. TCRdb fed the 5' RACE reads into MiXCR, producing one record per CDR3 protein. The sample lists just under 750,000 distinct CDR3 sequences; about 20% were seen once. Material: blood. These receptors originate from a man in his sixties or seventies in good health.

The chain carries TRBV7-2 and TRBJ2-7; 10 positions agree with TRBD2. The CDR3 covers 15 residues. Looked up from germline, CDR1 is SGHTA and CDR2 is FQGNSA. The J segment lost 3 bases and the V segment lost 5 bases, leaving 7 bases of the junction unmatched. CDR3 amino acids: CASSPRTSGFYEQYV. CDR3 in DNA: TGTGCCAGCAGCCCCAGGACTAGCGGTTTCTACGAGCAGTACGTC.

The rearrangement links TRBV6-6 to TRBJ1-4, with D tentatively TRBD1 (5 bases). The V end was cut by 7 bases, the J end by 8 bases, with 17 bases between. From germline, CDR1 is MNHNY and CDR2 SVGAGI (reference sequence). The CDR3 runs to 14 residues. This CDR3 reads CASTANRIGEKLFF. The CDR3 nucleotides are TGTGCCAGCACCGCAAACAGGATAGGAGAAAAACTGTTTTTT.

Many counts were recorded for this clonotype. The chain links TRBV20-1 to TRBJ2-3, with unresolved D. Germline lookup yields CDR1 DFQATT and CDR2 SNEGSKA (reference sequence). Deletions cut 2 bases from V and 4 bases from J, with 10 bases between. The CDR3 is 13 residues long. As DNA, the CDR3 is TGCAGTGCTAGATCCCCGGGCTCAGATACGCAGTATTTT. Its translation is CSARSPGSDTQYF.

CDR3 DNA: TGCAGTGCTAGAGATCAGTGGCAGCAAGAGACCCAGTACTTC. Amino acids: CSARDQWQQETQYF. The chain carries TRBV20-1 and TRBJ2-5; no clear D. The germline gives CDR1 DFQATT, CDR2 SNEGSKA (reference sequence). V lost 0 bases, J lost 2 bases, and 10 bases lay in between. This CDR3 region has 14 residues.

The table lists this clonotype with a few counts. The chain has TRBV7-6 and TRBJ2-7, with 10 nucleotides matching TRBD2. Germline assignment: CDR1 SGHVS and CDR2 FNYEAQ. V shed 9 bases and J 1 base; nucleotides not matched to a gene: 6. The CDR3 is 14 residues long. The CDR3 coding sequence is TGTGCCAGTGTTCCGACTAGCGGGTCCTACGAGCAGTACTTC. Protein sequence: CASVPTSGSYEQYF.

V gene TRBV3-1 combines with J gene TRBJ1-5; no definite D call. Deletions cut 0 bases from V and 4 bases from J, with 4 bases between. This CDR3 spans 13 amino acids. The germline CDR1 and CDR2 sequences are LGHDT and YNNKEL (reference sequence). CDR3 protein: CASSQDWNQPQHF. Written as DNA, the CDR3 is TGTGCCAGCAGCCAAGATTGGAATCAGCCCCAGCATTTT.

This clonotype was seen a handful of times. J is TRBJ2-1 and V is TRBV6-6; D is undetermined. V was shortened by 6 bases and J by 14 bases, with 14 bases between the two germline ends. CDR3 length equals 11 residues. Germline-derived CDR1 and CDR2 are MNHNY and SVGAGI (reference sequence). As DNA, the CDR3 is TGTGCCAGCAGCACGGACGATCGGGAGTTCTTC. Protein product: CASSTDDREFF.

This clonotype was recorded at least ten times. V gene TRBV29-1 combines with J gene TRBJ2-3; perhaps TRBD2 as D (6 bases). CDR3 length: 11 amino acids. V was shortened by 6 bases and J by 7 bases, with 11 bases between the two germline ends. CDR1 and CDR2 (germline): SQVTM, ANQGSEA. In DNA form, the CDR3 reads TGCAGCGTGGAAACTAGCAATACGCAGTATTTT. This sequence encodes CSVETSNTQYF.

This chain uses TRBV29-1 with TRBJ1-2; D is possibly TRBD1 (6 bases). This CDR3 is built from 14 residues. Germline CDR1 and CDR2: SQVTM and ANQGSEA. The germline V and J ends were trimmed by 1 base and 8 bases, with 17 bases remaining between them. The DNA for the CDR3 is TGCAGCGTTGAAGGGACAGCTCTCCCACGAGGCTACACCTTC. Protein: CSVEGTALPRGYTF.

A few counts support this clonotype. The chain uses TRBV20-1 and TRBJ2-7; 10 bases are a match to TRBD1. The CDR3 is 15 amino acids. CDR1 and CDR2 (germline): DFQATT, SNEGSKA (reference sequence). The V segment lost 6 bases and the J segment 6 bases; nucleotides outside the gene matches: 14. CDR3 nucleotide sequence: TGCAGTGCCCAACGGAACTCCGGGACAGGGGTCGAGCAGTACTTC. This codes for CSAQRNSGTGVEQYF.

This clonotype was detected a few times. This chain joins TRBV5-1 and TRBJ2-2, with D unclear. CDR1 is SGHRS, CDR2 YFSETQ, per germline. The CDR3 totals 15 residues. V was clipped by 1 base and J by 4 bases, with 11 bases between them. The DNA for the CDR3 is TGCGCCAGCAGCTTGACAGCACCGAGCACCGGGGAGCTGTTTTTT. This codes for CASSLTAPSTGELFF.

This clonotype was found a few times. V is TRBV5-1 and J is TRBJ1-1; D gene ambiguous. The CDR3 consists of 14 residues. Trimming cost V 4 bases and J 4 bases, with 14 bases left between them. CDR1 and CDR2 (germline): SGHRS, YFSETQ. Here the CDR3 DNA reads TGCGCCAGCAGCGCCAGTCAAGTCCCCACTGAAGCTTTCTTT. Amino acids: CASSASQVPTEAFF.

This chain connects TRBV6-5 to TRBJ2-7; 12 nucleotides match TRBD2. The CDR3 has 17 amino acids. Germline-derived CDR1 and CDR2 are MNHEY and SVGAGI. V shed 4 bases and J 0 bases; nucleotides not matched to a gene: 7. The CDR3 protein is CASSSTSGGIPSYEQYF. The CDR3 DNA is TGTGCCAGCAGTTCCACTAGCGGGGGGATTCCCTCCTACGAGCAGTACTTC.

The CDR3 DNA is TGTGCCAGCAGCTCCCATGGGGGGGGACTCCCCTCCTACGAGCAGTACTTC. Its translation is CASSSHGGGLPSYEQYF. The V call is TRBV9, the J call TRBJ2-7; TRBD2 matches at 7 bases. The CDR3 runs 17 residues. With V trimmed by 4 bases and J by 0 bases, 13 bases remained unmatched. The germline V gene encodes CDR1 SGDLS and CDR2 YYNGEE.

This clonotype occurred a few times. The chain carries TRBV7-9 and TRBJ1-1; D unresolved. Germline loops: CDR1 SEHNR, CDR2 FQNEAQ (reference sequence). CDR3 size: 13 residues. V lost 5 bases and J lost 7, with 14 bases in between. The CDR3 reads CASSQSSGREAFF. The CDR3, as DNA: TGTGCCAGCAGCCAAAGTTCTGGCCGTGAAGCTTTCTTT.

This chain connects TRBV5-5 to TRBJ2-2, with D uncertain. The CDR3 spans 13 residues. V dropped 2 bases and J dropped 7 bases, with 9 bases sitting between them. CDR1 and CDR2 from the germline V gene are SGHKS and YYEKEE (reference sequence). CDR3 sequence reads: CASSFGSGGELFF. The CDR3 DNA is TGTGCCAGCAGCTTTGGCTCTGGCGGGGAGCTGTTTTTT.

This clonotype has only a few counts. V is TRBV6-1 and J is TRBJ1-6; unclear D gene. The CDR3 covers 14 residues. The V end lost 10 bases, the J end lost 7 bases, and 17 bases lay between the germline ends. CDR1 and CDR2 from the germline V gene are MNHNS and SASEGT. CDR3 protein: CATLQTHANSPLHF. As DNA, the CDR3 is TGTGCCACTTTACAGACTCACGCCAATTCACCCCTCCACTTT.

This clonotype was counted only a few times. This sequence joins TRBV10-3 and TRBJ2-3; no reliable D call. Germline assignment: CDR1 ENHRY and CDR2 SYGVKD. The CDR3 is 12 amino acids. V lost 9 bases and J lost 2, with 9 bases in between. CDR3 nucleotides: TGTGCCATTCAGGCTCCCACAGATACGCAGTATTTT. Translated, it gives CAIQAPTDTQYF.

This clonotype has a handful of counts. The chain employs TRBV5-1 and TRBJ1-4; D is unclear. The CDR3 length is 15 residues. Per the germline V gene, CDR1 is SGHRS and CDR2 is YFSETQ. The V end was cut by 1 base, the J end by 4 bases, with 11 bases between. CDR3 nucleotides: TGCGCCAGCAGCTTGAACCCGGGGATTAATGAAAAACTGTTTTTT. The encoded protein is CASSLNPGINEKLFF. The whole variable domain, remainder taken from reference TRBV5-1 and TRBJ1-4, is KAGVTQTPRYLIKTRGQQVTLSCSPISGHRSVSWYQQTPGQGLQFLFEYFSETQRNKGNFPGRFSGRQFSNSRSEMNVSTLELGDSALYLCASSLNPGINEKLFFGSGTQLSVL.

The CDR3 region is CASSPGRDGSEKLFF. For the CDR3, the DNA is TGTGCCAGCAGCCCTGGGCGGGACGGAAGTGAAAAACTGTTTTTT. The V gene is TRBV11-2, the J gene TRBJ1-4; possible D gene TRBD1, 5 bases. CDR3 length: 15 residues. Germline CDR1 reads SGHAT; CDR2 reads FQNNGV. The ends were cut back, 5 bases at V and 7 bases at J, with 17 bases in the middle. Drawing the rest from reference TRBV11-2 and TRBJ1-4, the complete variable domain is EAGVAQSPRYKIIEKRQSVAFWCNPISGHATLYWYQQILGQGPKLLIQFQNNGVVDDSQLPKDRFSAERLKGVDSTLKIQPAKLEDSAVYLCASSPGRDGSEKLFFGSGTQLSVL.

This clonotype was observed a handful of times. The chain employs TRBV13 and TRBJ2-5; perhaps TRBD1 as D (6 bases). Germline CDR1 reads PRHDT; CDR2 reads FYEKMQ (reference sequence). The CDR3 extends over 17 amino acids. V was clipped by 5 bases and J by 2 bases, with 21 bases between them. CDR3 region: CASSVSVRTASQETQYF. In DNA, the CDR3 is TGTGCCAGCAGCGTATCTGTCAGGACAGCCTCACAAGAGACCCAGTACTTC.

J is TRBJ1-2 and V is TRBV6-5, with a possible D match to TRBD1 (6 bases). This CDR3 comprises 12 residues. Trimming stripped 2 bases from V and 6 bases from J, with 7 bases between. CDR1 is MNHEY, CDR2 SVGAGI, per germline. The CDR3 loop is CASSYTGNGYTF. CDR3 DNA sequence: TGTGCCAGCAGTTACACAGGGAATGGCTACACCTTC.

The V gene is TRBV20-1, the J gene TRBJ2-3; D gene uncertain. This CDR3 spans 14 amino acids. Trimming left V 3 bases short and J 1 base short, with 11 bases between. Germline V CDR1 and CDR2: DFQATT, SNEGSKA (reference sequence). The chain's CDR3 is CSARTYAGTDTQYF. CDR3 DNA sequence: TGCAGTGCTAGGACCTATGCGGGCACAGATACGCAGTATTTT.

This clonotype has a single count. The chain has TRBV10-2 and TRBJ1-5; TRBD1 agrees at 7 bases. V shed 5 bases, J shed 4 bases, and the junction held 8 bases outside the gene matches. The CDR3 has 15 residues. CDR1 and CDR2 (germline): WSHSY, SAAADI. The DNA for the CDR3 is TGCGCCAGCAGTTCAGGGGGAGGACCAAATCAGCCCCAGCATTTT. This gives the protein CASSSGGGPNQPQHF.

The CDR3 reads CASSGGGSGTYEKLFF. DNA of the CDR3: TGTGCCAGCAGTGGGGGGGGTTCCGGGACATATGAAAAACTGTTTTTT. The chain joins TRBV28 to TRBJ1-4; perhaps TRBD1 as D (6 bases). Germline values: CDR1 MDHEN, CDR2 SYDVKM. CDR3 length: 16 amino acids. Trimming took 5 bases from V and 6 from J, leaving 19 bases between them.

This clonotype appeared a few times. The rearrangement links TRBV5-1 to TRBJ1-2; TRBD1 matches at 7 bases. This CDR3 is built from 14 residues. Germline CDR1 and CDR2: SGHRS and YFSETQ. V trimming: 4 bases; J trimming: 7 bases; junction bases outside the gene matches: 10. The CDR3 DNA reads TGCGCCAGCAGCCACGGGGACAGCGCTTGTGGCTACACCTTC. This encodes CASSHGDSACGYTF.

This clonotype has a handful of counts. The chain couples TRBV4-3 to TRBJ1-2; no clear D gene. V lost 4 bases and J 4 bases, leaving 16 bases between the germline ends. CDR1 is LGHNA, CDR2 YSLEER, per germline. The CDR3 is made up of 15 amino acids. CDR3 in DNA: TGCGCCAGCAGCCCCGGGTCGACCCTAACCTATGGCTACACCTTC. Translating gives CASSPGSTLTYGYTF.

This clonotype was detected a few times. J is TRBJ2-5 and V is TRBV27; the D is unclear. V lost 2 bases and J lost 7, with 11 bases in between. This CDR3 spans 13 amino acids. CDR1 and CDR2 from the germline V gene are MNHEY and SMNVEV (reference sequence). The CDR3 sequence: CASSLGEGLTQYF. Written as DNA, the CDR3 is TGTGCCAGCAGTTTAGGAGAAGGGTTGACCCAGTACTTC.

In this sample, this clonotype turned up many times. The rearrangement joins TRBV5-5 to TRBJ2-3, with 11 bases fitting TRBD2. V was pared by 2 bases and J by 3 bases, with 2 bases of the junction left unmatched. Germline V gene data show CDR1 as SGHKS and CDR2 as YYEKEE (reference sequence). The CDR3 extends over 15 amino acids. CDR3 amino acids: CASSFSGGATDTQYF. The CDR3 DNA reads as TGTGCCAGCAGCTTTAGCGGGGGGGCAACAGATACGCAGTATTTT. The full variable domain, rest sourced from reference TRBV5-5 and TRBJ2-3, is DAGVTQSPTHLIKTRGQQVTLRCSPISGHKSVSWYQQVLGQGPQFIFQYYEKEERGRGNFPDRFSARQFPNYSSELNVNALLLGDSALYLCASSFSGGATDTQYFGPGTRLTVL.